This T cell receptor beta chain was retrieved from a study of memory CD8 T cells in hepatitis C reinfection. Stated time point: peak reinfection, 3 to 8 weeks after reinfection detection. No in vitro expansion preceded TCR sequencing of the sorted cells. The CDR3 length is 18 residues. Germline V gene sequence: CDR1 GTSNPN, CDR2 SVGIG (reference sequence). The ends lost 4 bases at V and 4 bases at J; junction bases unmatched: 21. Generated by immunoSEQ multiplex PCR, the TCRdb table keeps only in-frame clones and is missing some. The sample has 44,000 or so clones; 88% are singletons. This chain joins TRBV30 and TRBJ1-1; the match to TRBD1 covers 7 bases. The clonotype originates from a man aged 18-30 years with hepatitis C virus infection. The specimen was naive CD8+ T cells sorted from blood. CDR3: CAWTPHFGDRVIATEAFF. CDR3 nucleotides: TGTGCCTGGACCCCCCATTTCGGCGACAGGGTCATAGCCACTGAAGCTTTCTTT.